The T cell receptor beta chain under discussion was sequenced for a study of shared clonotypes between healthy human individuals. TCRdb's copy holds only in-frame clones and misses some; the assay was immunoSEQ multiplex PCR. Among some 2.1 million clones listed, roughly 94% were seen once. CDR1 and CDR2 from the germline V gene are SGHTA and FQGTGA. The CDR3 covers 15 residues. V shed 5 bases, J shed 4 bases, and the junction held 6 bases outside the gene matches. CD45RA-negative memory and CD45RA+ naive subsets were split from the CD4+ cells. The chain joins TRBV7-3 to TRBJ1-1, with 11 bases matching TRBD1. The sequence was collected from a man aged 18 to 30 in good health. The sequencing sample was made of naive CD4+ T cells sorted from blood. The subset is: CD45RA+ positively selected. CDR3 loop: CASSTQGTGGTEAFF. CDR3 nucleotides: TGTGCCAGCAGCACCCAAGGGACAGGGGGCACTGAAGCTTTCTTT.